These T cell receptor beta chains were read from a single sample in a study of shared clonotypes between healthy human individuals. The repertoire was sequenced with immunoSEQ multiplex PCR; TCRdb's copy has only in-frame clones and lacks some. The sample contains roughly 2.1 million clones, approximately 94% of which appear only once. The sequencing sample was made of naive CD8+ T cells from PBMCs. The receptors stem from a man in his late teens or twenties in good health. Some clones in this sample may be carry-over from other donors' samples. Both conserved end residues are part of each CDR3.

V gene,J gene,CDR3 protein
TRBV5-1,TRBJ1-1,CASSPKTGNGDAEAFF
TRBV21-1,TRBJ2-3,CASSKEGQRGGDTQYF
TRBV27,TRBJ1-1,CASSLSSAAFDTEAFF
TRBV27,TRBJ2-1,CASSFLPNEQFF
TRBV27,TRBJ2-7,CASSFGRGAGYEQYF
TRBV7-2,TRBJ2-3,CASSPPVRGLSTDTQYF
TRBV14,TRBJ2-7,CASSQVRTEQYF
TRBV9,TRBJ2-7,CASSAGATQGYEQYF
TRBV7-3,TRBJ1-1,CASSLVQGAEAFF
TRBV27,TRBJ2-1,CASSFGQGYEQFF
TRBV19,TRBJ2-7,CASGGDPVYEQYF
TRBV6-1,TRBJ1-1,CASSEAPLGLSTEAFF
TRBV6-5,TRBJ1-1,CASSLGRPNTEAFF
TRBV28,TRBJ1-5,CASSSTNNQPQHF
TRBV20-1,TRBJ2-1,CSATSGNEQFF
TRBV5-6,TRBJ2-5,CASSLGIMRLQETQYF
TRBV27,TRBJ2-1,CASSPSGSSYNEQFF
TRBV4-3,TRBJ2-3,CASSQDRAEGSTDTQYF
TRBV30,TRBJ1-2,CAQLAKTHYRPELNYGYTF
TRBV19,TRBJ1-5,CASSILTGPQHF
TRBV6-1,TRBJ2-5,CASSAHSGFQETQYF
TRBV9,TRBJ2-2,CASSPQTDSFTGELFF
TRBV7-9,TRBJ1-1,CAITGLTTEAFF
TRBV18,TRBJ2-7,CASSEGTSGSYEQYF
TRBV4-1,TRBJ2-7,CASSQGDGEAPYEQYF
TRBV6-6,TRBJ2-2,CASSYGWEGELFF
TRBV7-3,TRBJ2-2,CASKGSGELFF
TRBV4-2,TRBJ2-7,CASSQRPGTTYEQYF
TRBV5-1,TRBJ2-7,CASSPRGREGPHEQYF
TRBV27,TRBJ1-5,CASSLSGTGTRPQHF
TRBV27,TRBJ2-7,CASSFVGRTYEQYF
TRBV6-5,TRBJ2-7,CASSSGGPKGQYF
TRBV11-2,TRBJ1-3,CASSSQDSGGNTIYF